A selection of T cell receptor beta chains follows, all from one sample in a study of identical twins. From the 5' RACE reads, TCRdb called clonotypes with MiXCR, one entry per CDR3 protein. This table has about 790,000 distinct CDR3 sequences, about 20% appearing once. This same sample was also taken into another study, of T cells expressing NK-cell markers.

What was sequenced was PBMCs. Every receptor here comes from a woman aged 18-30 years in good health. The CDR3 runs from the conserved cysteine through the conserved F or W. D genes are given only for firm matches. The listing skips clone size in some rows; elsewhere it reads once, few, many or a size class.

TGTGCCAGCAGTTCGGGACTAGCGGGGGGGCCTAGAGTCAATGAGCAGTTCTTC	CASSSGLAGGPRVNEQFF	TRBD2	TRBV12-3/TRBV12-4	-	TRBJ2-1
TGTGCCAGCAGCTTAGTCCGGGGGCTACTAGGGAAAGACACCGGGGAGCTGTTTTTT	CASSLVRGLLGKDTGELFF	-	TRBV7-7	-	TRBJ2-2
TGTGCCAGCAGCGGCTCGGAGGGTCATGAAAAACTGTTTTTT	CASSGSEGHEKLFF	-	TRBV7-8	many	TRBJ1-4
TGCAGTGCTCGGACCGGGACAGGGCCCCAAGAGATCCAGTACTTC	CSARTGTGPQEIQYF	TRBD1	TRBV20-1	-	TRBJ2-5
TGCAGTGCTAGAGGGGGTTTTGGGTATGGCTACACCTTC	CSARGGFGYGYTF	-	TRBV20-1	few	TRBJ1-2
TGCAGTGCTGAGGGGCATGGAAGGGACACTGAAGCTTTCTTT	CSAEGHGRDTEAFF	-	TRBV20-1	-	TRBJ1-1
TGTGCCAGCACTCATTCCTCTGGAAACACCATATATTTT	CASTHSSGNTIYF	-	TRBV12-3/TRBV12-4	few	TRBJ1-3
TGTGCCAGCAGCTTATCTCTAGCGGGAGGGTACAATGAGCAGTTCTTC	CASSLSLAGGYNEQFF	TRBD2	TRBV11-2	-	TRBJ2-1
TGTGCCATCAGTGAGAACGGAGGGGGGGACACTGAAGCTTTCTTT	CAISENGGGDTEAFF	-	TRBV10-3	-	TRBJ1-1
TGTGCCAGCAGTACAGGGGGCGCGGCGTATTTGACTGAAGCTTTCTTT	CASSTGGAAYLTEAFF	TRBD1	TRBV11-2	few	TRBJ1-1
TGCGCCAGCAGCATAGAGGGCGGTGAGCAGTTCTTC	CASSIEGGEQFF	-	TRBV5-1	-	TRBJ2-1
TGTGCCAGCAGCTTATCGGCTATCTCCTACAATGAGCAGTTCTTC	CASSLSAISYNEQFF	-	TRBV7-3	few	TRBJ2-1
TGCGCCAGCAGCCAAGACCCCTCCCGGAATACGCAGTATTTT	CASSQDPSRNTQYF	-	TRBV4-1	few	TRBJ2-3
TGTGCCAGCAGCTTAGGGGGGGGTAAATTGGAGACCCAGTACTTC	CASSLGGGKLETQYF	TRBD2	TRBV7-2	-	TRBJ2-5
TGTGCCAGCAGCCAAAACCGGGATCAGCCCCAGCATTTT	CASSQNRDQPQHF	-	TRBV7-2	-	TRBJ1-5
TGTGCCAGCAGCCGAACAAGTTCACCCCTCCACTTT	CASSRTSSPLHF	-	TRBV6-5	few	TRBJ1-6
TGTGCCAGCAGAACAACCGGGACTAGCGGGGTGAATGAGCAGTTCTTC	CASRTTGTSGVNEQFF	TRBD2	TRBV7-9	-	TRBJ2-1
TGCAGCGGCGGGACAGGGCCGAATCAGCCCCAGCATTTT	CSGGTGPNQPQHF	TRBD1	TRBV29-1	few	TRBJ1-5
TGCAGTGCTAGAGTTCCGGCTGAAGAGACCCAGTACTTC	CSARVPAEETQYF	-	TRBV20-1	many	TRBJ2-5
TGCGCCAGCAGCTTGGATGCAGGGGGGTACACTGAAGCTTTCTTT	CASSLDAGGYTEAFF	TRBD1	TRBV5-1	-	TRBJ1-1
TGTGCCAGCAGCAAAGGAAAAGGCCATTGGACAGGGTTTGCCCTAACCTACGAGCAGTACTTC	CASSKGKGHWTGFALTYEQYF	-	TRBV21-1	-	TRBJ2-7
TGTGCCAGCAGTGTTCAGGGGGCGAGTTACAGGGAGCTGTTTTTT	CASSVQGASYRELFF	TRBD1	TRBV12-3/TRBV12-4	-	TRBJ2-2
TGTGCCAGCAGCTCTACAGGGATTCAGCCCCAGCATTTT	CASSSTGIQPQHF	-	TRBV12-3/TRBV12-4	few	TRBJ1-5
TGCAGTGCTTTGGCAGGGGCTGACGGGGAGCTGTTTTTT	CSALAGADGELFF	-	TRBV20-1	-	TRBJ2-2
TGCAGTGCTTCCCGACTAGAGAGCACAGATACGCAGTATTTT	CSASRLESTDTQYF	-	TRBV20-1	few	TRBJ2-3
TGTGCCAGCAGCCCCCCGATCGCTGGCTACACCTTC	CASSPPIAGYTF	-	TRBV7-9	few	TRBJ1-2